This TCR beta chain was documented in a study of blood T cell repertoires in COVID-19. The overall study: There were acute and convalescent COVID-19 samples, and they came from the United States, Italy and Spain. In each case, the material was cDNA or gDNA derived from T cells, B-cell-depleted T cells, or PBMCs.

Authors' methods: Amplification with reference gene primers provided the estimates of nucleated cell counts. This table comes from immunoSEQ multiplex PCR, and its TCRdb copy is limited to in-frame clones, with some not included. V and J calls plus clone size are reproduced from that table; the DNA served to infer D and trimming. Of 120,000 or so clones listed, around 89% were seen once; the top ten hold 1.5% to 1.7%. Germline lookup yields CDR1 LGHDT and CDR2 YNNKEL (reference sequence). The CDR3 loop spans 17 amino acids. The ends lost 4 bases at V and 0 bases at J; junction bases unmatched: 12. The sequence was obtained from a human donor in a cohort sampled during active COVID-19. The chain couples TRBV3-1 (or the pseudogene TRBV3-2) to TRBJ2-7, with 7 bases that match TRBD2. What was sequenced was peripheral blood. This chain's CDR3 is CASSPGSSGPSSYEQYF. CDR3 sequence (DNA): TGTGCCAGCAGCCCCGGGTCTAGCGGACCTAGCTCCTACGAGCAGTACTTC.